This record covers a single TCR beta chain. Germline V gene lookup returns CDR1 SGHTA and CDR2 FQGNSA. Between the trimmed V and J ends, which lost 1 base and 1 base, there was a span of 10 bases. The CDR3 totals 15 residues. This entry comes from a study of blood T cells in healthy people across ages. Through a sample-barcoded 5' primer and a J-beta primer mix, a second PCR was run for 7 to 11 cycles. TCRdb called the 5' RACE reads again in MiXCR, with one record for every CDR3 protein. The sample carries approximately 670,000 distinct CDR3 sequences, roughly 43% recorded once. At least 6.5 million PBMCs were isolated per sample.

The receptor was isolated from an elderly man in good health. This sequence joins TRBV7-2 and TRBJ1-1; maybe TRBD1 (6 bases). Material for sequencing was blood. The CDR3 DNA sequence: TGTGCCAGCAGCTTAGTAACAGGGACGAACACTGAAGCTTTCTTT. Its translation: CASSLVTGTNTEAFF.